This note documents a single T cell receptor (beta chain) sequence. Its antigen is unidentified. Combining a sample-barcoded 5' primer with a J-beta primer mix, a second PCR ran for 7 to 11 cycles. TCRdb processed the 5' RACE reads anew with MiXCR; each CDR3 protein has one entry. Of roughly 1.4 million distinct CDR3 sequences listed, approximately 59% are singletons. This record belongs to a study of blood T cells in healthy people across ages. Isolation yielded PBMCs, at least 6.5 million per sample, in every case. Study-wide results and limits: Possibly, changes in expanded clonotypes were confounded because donor CMV status was unknown.

Sequenced input: blood. The source is a man younger than 35 in good health.

The CDR3 bases are TGCAGCGAGGGGGACACTGAAGCTTTCTTT. The encoded protein is CSEGDTEAFF. This rearrangement joins TRBV29-1 to TRBJ1-1; the D gene is possibly TRBD1 (6 bases). The V and J ends lost 7 bases and 3 bases respectively, with 6 bases between them. There are 10 residues in the CDR3. The germline V gene encodes CDR1 SQVTM and CDR2 ANQGSEA.